A selection of T cell receptor beta chains follows, all from one sample in a study of sequential checkpoint blockade in melanoma. Method: immunoSEQ multiplex PCR; TCRdb's copy keeps in-frame clones and lacks some. The sample holds about 20,000 clones; just under 75% are singletons and the top ten take roughly 21%. The sample here was CD8+ T cells sorted from blood (inferred from file names), taken from a patient given nivolumab and ipilimumab in sequence. These receptors were taken from a human donor with melanoma. Both conserved end residues are part of each CDR3. The D gene is left open where the match is weak.

V gene | D gene | CDR3 protein
TRBV7-8 | TRBD1 | CASRDTGGWRLEEQYF
TRBV6-1 | TRBD1 | CASSTRTGIAVGYTF
TRBV7-8 | . | CATRGAYSYNEQFF
TRBV5-8 | . | CASSLGRGQPYYEQYF
TRBV7-2 | . | CASSLVPGNTEAFF
TRBV28 | . | CASSLRGDEQFF
TRBV5-1 | TRBD1 | CASSPGQGILSYEQYF
TRBV11-2 | TRBD1 | CASSYTGTGGSPLHF
TRBV2 | TRBD2 | CASRSRRGGPPGKTQYF
TRBV27 | TRBD1 | CASSPGQISGANVLTF
TRBV11-2 | TRBD2 | CASSFPGLAYEQYF
TRBV28 | . | CASSLMGPNTEAFF
TRBV25-1 | . | CASSESTGFYGYTF